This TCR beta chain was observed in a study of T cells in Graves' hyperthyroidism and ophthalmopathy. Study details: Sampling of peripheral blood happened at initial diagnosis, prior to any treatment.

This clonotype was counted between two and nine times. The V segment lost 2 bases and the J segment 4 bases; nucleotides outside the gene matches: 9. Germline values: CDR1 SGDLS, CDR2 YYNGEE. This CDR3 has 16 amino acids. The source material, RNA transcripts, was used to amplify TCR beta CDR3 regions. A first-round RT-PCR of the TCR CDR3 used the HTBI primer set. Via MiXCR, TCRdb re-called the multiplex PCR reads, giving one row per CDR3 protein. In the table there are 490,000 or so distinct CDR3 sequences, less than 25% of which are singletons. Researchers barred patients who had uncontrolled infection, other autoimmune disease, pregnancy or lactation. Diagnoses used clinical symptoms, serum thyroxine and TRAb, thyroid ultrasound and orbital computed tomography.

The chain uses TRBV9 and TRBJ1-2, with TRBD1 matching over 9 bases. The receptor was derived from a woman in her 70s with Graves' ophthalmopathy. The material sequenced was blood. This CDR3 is CASSVSRDRDVYGYTF. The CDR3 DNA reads TGTGCCAGCAGCGTCTCCCGGGACAGGGACGTCTATGGCTACACCTTC.